The 10 T cell receptor beta chains below were found in one sample sequenced in a study of chemoradiotherapy in HPV16-positive cancers. Measured with immunoSEQ multiplex PCR; TCRdb has only the in-frame clones, and not every one. The table shows about 5,700 clones, with roughly nine tenths occurring only once. The sample was blood, taken from a patient who underwent chemoradiotherapy. These receptors were taken from a human donor with HPV-associated anogenital cancer.

The chain employs TRBV23-1 and TRBJ2-7; possible D gene TRBD1, 6 bases. Being an ORF, TRBV23-1 has a function that is uncertain. The CDR3 is 17 amino acids. V was trimmed by 3 bases and J by 2 bases, leaving 20 bases between them. Here the CDR3 DNA reads TGCGCCAGCAGTCATCCAGACCCCGCAGGGGCGCCCTACGAGCAGTACTTC. Translation gives CASSHPDPAGAPYEQYF.

The gene calls are TRBV19 and TRBJ1-6; no clear D. Germline V CDR1 and CDR2: LNHDA, SQIVND (reference sequence). V was clipped by 6 bases and J by 9 bases, with 12 bases between them. This CDR3 has 13 amino acids. CDR3 DNA: TGTGCCAGTAGCTGGAGGACGGGTTCACCCCTCCACTTT. Amino acids: CASSWRTGSPLHF.

The chain joins TRBV11-2 to TRBJ2-3; tentative D call: TRBD2 (6 bases). Germline CDR1 is SGHAT and CDR2 is FQNNGV. This CDR3 comprises 15 residues. The germline V and J ends were trimmed by 1 base and 1 base, with 9 bases remaining between them. CDR3 sequence: CASSLAGGGTDTQYF. CDR3 DNA sequence: TGTGCCAGCAGCTTAGCAGGAGGGGGCACAGATACGCAGTATTTT.

In its sample, this clone was seen once. The chain recombines TRBV6-5 with TRBJ1-1; 8 bases line up with TRBD1. Germline CDR1 reads MNHEY; CDR2 reads SVGAGI. Unmatched junction bases numbered 10, after V lost 6 bases and J lost 4 bases. The CDR3 runs to 15 residues. CDR3 DNA sequence: TGTGCCAGCAGCCTCCAGGGGGCCCGTCTCACTGAAGCTTTCTTT. This translates into CASSLQGARLTEAFF.

The V gene is TRBV11-2, the J gene TRBJ1-6; D is ambiguous. V lost 1 base to trimming and J lost 4 bases, with 5 bases between them. This CDR3 is 14 amino acids long. CDR1 is SGHAT, CDR2 FQNNGV, per germline. CDR3 residues: CASSLGGYNSPLHF. The CDR3 nucleotides read TGTGCCAGCAGCTTAGGGGGTTATAATTCACCCCTCCACTTT.

The rearrangement joins TRBV21-1 to TRBJ1-1; the table gives TRBD1 as D, unverified against the DNA. TRBV21-1 is assigned pseudogene status. This CDR3 comprises 14 residues. The DNA of the CDR3 is TGTGCCAGCAGCAAAAGGCAGGGGAGCACTGAAGCTTTCTTT. This translates into CASSKRQGSTEAFF.

The rearrangement uses TRBV4-2 and TRBJ2-7; 10 bases align to TRBD1. The length of the CDR3 is 14 residues. Germline CDR1 is LGHNA and CDR2 is YNFKEQ. V was pared by 5 bases and J by 2 bases, with 3 bases of the junction left unmatched. This CDR3 is CASSSGQGTYEQYF. The CDR3 DNA is TGTGCCAGCAGCTCGGGACAGGGGACCTACGAGCAGTACTTC.

The rearrangement uses TRBV4-1 and TRBJ2-5, with D possibly TRBD1 on 6 matching bases. With 4 bases removed from V and 4 bases from J, the gap between germline ends came to 10 bases. The CDR3 runs to 13 residues. Germline V CDR1 and CDR2: MGHRA, YSYEKL. The CDR3 coding sequence is TGCGCCAGCAGCCGGACCAGGGGAGAGACCCAGTACTTC. Protein sequence: CASSRTRGETQYF.

This chain uses TRBV28 with TRBJ1-2; no clear D. V lost 2 bases and J lost 8, with 12 bases in between. The germline V gene has CDR1 MDHEN and CDR2 SYDVKM. This CDR3 comprises 13 residues. This CDR3 reads CASSLNIRGGYTF. The DNA of the CDR3 is TGTGCCAGCAGTTTAAATATACGTGGGGGCTACACCTTC.

This clone occurred once. The genes are TRBV7-2 and TRBJ2-7, with TRBD1 matching 10 bases. The CDR3 is 15 amino acids. V dropped 3 bases and J dropped 0; count of bases not matched to a gene: 2. In germline, CDR1 is SGHTA, CDR2 FQGNSA. The CDR3 DNA reads as TGTGCCAGCAGCTTTCGGGACAGGGGCTCCTACGAGCAGTACTTC. It encodes CASSFRDRGSYEQYF.